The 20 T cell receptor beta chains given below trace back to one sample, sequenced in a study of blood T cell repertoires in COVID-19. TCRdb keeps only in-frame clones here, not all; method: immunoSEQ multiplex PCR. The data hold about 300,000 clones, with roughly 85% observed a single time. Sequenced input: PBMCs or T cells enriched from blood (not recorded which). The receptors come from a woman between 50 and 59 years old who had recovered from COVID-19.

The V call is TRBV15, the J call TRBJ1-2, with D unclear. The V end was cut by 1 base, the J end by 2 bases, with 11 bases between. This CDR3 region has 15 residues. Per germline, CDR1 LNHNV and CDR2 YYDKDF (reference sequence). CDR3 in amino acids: CATSRAVLENYGYTF. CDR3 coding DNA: TGTGCCACCAGCAGAGCGGTTTTGGAGAACTATGGCTACACCTTC.

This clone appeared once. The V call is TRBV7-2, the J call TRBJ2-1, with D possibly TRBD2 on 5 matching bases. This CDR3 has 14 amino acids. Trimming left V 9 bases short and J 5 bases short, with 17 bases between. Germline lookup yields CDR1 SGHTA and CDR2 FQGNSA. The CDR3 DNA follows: TGTGCCAGTCAGGAGGTTCAAATTAACAATGAGCAGTTCTTC. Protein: CASQEVQINNEQFF.

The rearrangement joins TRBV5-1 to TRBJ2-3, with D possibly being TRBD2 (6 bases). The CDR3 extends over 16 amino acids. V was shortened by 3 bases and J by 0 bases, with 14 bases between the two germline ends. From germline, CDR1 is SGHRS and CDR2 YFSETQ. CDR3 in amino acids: CASSSTGTRSTDTQYF. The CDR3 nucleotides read TGCGCCAGCAGCTCCACCGGGACTCGGAGCACAGATACGCAGTATTTT.

The CDR3 reads CASRRQGEGGYTF. As DNA, the CDR3 is TGTGCCAGCAGACGACAGGGGGAAGGAGGCTACACCTTC. The rearrangement uses TRBV12-3 or TRBV12-4 and TRBJ1-2; TRBD1 matches 9 bases. V shed 6 bases, J shed 8 bases, and the junction held 7 bases outside the gene matches. The CDR3 sequence is 13 residues long.

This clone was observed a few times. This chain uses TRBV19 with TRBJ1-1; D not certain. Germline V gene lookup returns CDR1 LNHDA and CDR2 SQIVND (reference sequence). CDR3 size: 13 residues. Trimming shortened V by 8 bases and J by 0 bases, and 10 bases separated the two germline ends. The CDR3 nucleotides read TGTGCCAGTCGTGACAATATGAACACTGAAGCTTTCTTT. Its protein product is CASRDNMNTEAFF.

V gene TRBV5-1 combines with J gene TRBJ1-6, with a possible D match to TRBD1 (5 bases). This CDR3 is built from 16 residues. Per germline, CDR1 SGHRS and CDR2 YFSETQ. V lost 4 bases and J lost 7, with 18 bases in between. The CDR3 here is CASSTTPGRKNSPLHF. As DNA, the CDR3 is TGCGCCAGCAGCACCACTCCAGGGCGAAAGAATTCACCCCTCCACTTT. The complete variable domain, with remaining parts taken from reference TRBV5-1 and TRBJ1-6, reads KAGVTQTPRYLIKTRGQQVTLSCSPISGHRSVSWYQQTPGQGLQFLFEYFSETQRNKGNFPGRFSGRQFSNSRSEMNVSTLELGDSALYLCASSTTPGRKNSPLHFGNGTRLTVT.

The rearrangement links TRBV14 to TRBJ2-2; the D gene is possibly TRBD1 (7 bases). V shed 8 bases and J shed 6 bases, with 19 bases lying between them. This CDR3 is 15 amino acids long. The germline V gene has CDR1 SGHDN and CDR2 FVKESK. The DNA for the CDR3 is TGTGCCAGCGGGAGGAACAGGGGAGCCGCCGGGGAGCTGTTTTTT. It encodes CASGRNRGAAGELFF. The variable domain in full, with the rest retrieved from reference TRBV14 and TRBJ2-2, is EAGVTQFPSHSVIEKGQTVTLRCDPISGHDNLYWYRRVMGKEIKFLLHFVKESKQDESGMPNNRFLAERTGGTYSTLKVQPAELEDSGVYFCASGRNRGAAGELFFGEGSRLTVL.

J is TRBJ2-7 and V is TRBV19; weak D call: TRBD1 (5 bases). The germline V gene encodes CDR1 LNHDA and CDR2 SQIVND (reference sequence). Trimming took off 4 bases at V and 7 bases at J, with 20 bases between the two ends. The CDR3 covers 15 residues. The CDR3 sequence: CASSRVSGPSREQYF. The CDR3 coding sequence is TGTGCCAGTAGTAGAGTGTCAGGGCCCTCTCGGGAGCAGTACTTC.

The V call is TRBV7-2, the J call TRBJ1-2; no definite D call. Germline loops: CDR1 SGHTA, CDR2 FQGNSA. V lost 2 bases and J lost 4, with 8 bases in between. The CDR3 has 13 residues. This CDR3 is CASSLMALYGYTF. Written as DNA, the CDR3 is TGTGCCAGCAGCTTAATGGCCCTCTATGGCTACACCTTC. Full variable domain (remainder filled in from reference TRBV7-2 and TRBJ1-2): GAGVSQSPSNKVTEKGKDVELRCDPISGHTALYWYRQSLGQGLEFLIYFQGNSAPDKSGLPSDRFSAERTGGSVSTLTIQRTQQEDSAVYLCASSLMALYGYTFGSGTRLTVV.

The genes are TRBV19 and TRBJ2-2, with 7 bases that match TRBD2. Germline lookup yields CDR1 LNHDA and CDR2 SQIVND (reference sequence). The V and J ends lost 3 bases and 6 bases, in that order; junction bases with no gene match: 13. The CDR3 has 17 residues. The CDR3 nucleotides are TGTGCCAGTAGTATCATACCGCCAGGGAGGGGATCCGGGGAGCTGTTTTTT. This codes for CASSIIPPGRGSGELFF.

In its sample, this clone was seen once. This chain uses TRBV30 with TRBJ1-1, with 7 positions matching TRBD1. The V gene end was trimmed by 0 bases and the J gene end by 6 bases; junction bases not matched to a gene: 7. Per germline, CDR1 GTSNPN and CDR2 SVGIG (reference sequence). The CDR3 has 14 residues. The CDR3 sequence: CAWSVKGALAEAFF. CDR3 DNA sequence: TGTGCCTGGAGTGTAAAGGGGGCCCTGGCTGAAGCTTTCTTT.

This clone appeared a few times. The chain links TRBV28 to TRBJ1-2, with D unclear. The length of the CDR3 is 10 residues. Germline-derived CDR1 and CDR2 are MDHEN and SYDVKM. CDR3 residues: CASFYYGYTF. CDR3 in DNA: TGTGCGTCGTTCTACTATGGCTACACCTTC.

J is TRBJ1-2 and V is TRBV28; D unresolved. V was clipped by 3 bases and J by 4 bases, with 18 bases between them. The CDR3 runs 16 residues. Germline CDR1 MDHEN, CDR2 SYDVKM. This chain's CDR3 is CASSLVGRRASYGYTF. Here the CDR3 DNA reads TGTGCCAGCAGTTTGGTAGGGAGGCGGGCGTCCTATGGCTACACCTTC.

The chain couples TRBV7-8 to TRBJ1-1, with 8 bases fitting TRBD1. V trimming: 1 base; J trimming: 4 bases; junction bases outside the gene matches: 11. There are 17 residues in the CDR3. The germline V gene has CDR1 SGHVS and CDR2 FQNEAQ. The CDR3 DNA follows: TGTGCCAGCAGCTTAGAAGGGCAGGGGGCGATATTCACTGAAGCTTTCTTT. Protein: CASSLEGQGAIFTEAFF.

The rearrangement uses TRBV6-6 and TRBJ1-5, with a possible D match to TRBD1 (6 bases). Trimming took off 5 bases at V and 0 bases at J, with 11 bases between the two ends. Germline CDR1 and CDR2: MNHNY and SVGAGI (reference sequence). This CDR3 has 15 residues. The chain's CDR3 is CASSKDSRSNQPQHF. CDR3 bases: TGTGCCAGCAGTAAGGACAGCCGTAGCAATCAGCCCCAGCATTTT.

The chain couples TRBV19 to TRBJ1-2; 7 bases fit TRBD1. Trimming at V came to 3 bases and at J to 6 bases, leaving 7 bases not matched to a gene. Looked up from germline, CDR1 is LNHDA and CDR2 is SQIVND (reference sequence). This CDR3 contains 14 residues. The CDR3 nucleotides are TGTGCCAGTAGTATGGTGAATGACAGGGATGGCTACACCTTC. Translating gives CASSMVNDRDGYTF.

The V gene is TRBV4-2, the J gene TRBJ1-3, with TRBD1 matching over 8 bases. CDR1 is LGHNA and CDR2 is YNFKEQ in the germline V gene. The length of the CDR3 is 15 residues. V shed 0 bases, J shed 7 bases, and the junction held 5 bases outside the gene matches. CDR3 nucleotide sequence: TGTGCCAGCAGCCAAGAATTCCAGGGGGCCAACACCATATATTTT. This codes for CASSQEFQGANTIYF.

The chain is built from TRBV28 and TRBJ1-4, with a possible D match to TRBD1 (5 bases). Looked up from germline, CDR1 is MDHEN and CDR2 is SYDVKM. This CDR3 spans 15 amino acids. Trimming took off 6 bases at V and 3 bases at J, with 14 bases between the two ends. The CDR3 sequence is CASSLGGSSNEKLFF. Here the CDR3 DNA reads TGTGCCAGCAGCCTTGGGGGGAGCTCTAATGAAAAACTGTTTTTT.

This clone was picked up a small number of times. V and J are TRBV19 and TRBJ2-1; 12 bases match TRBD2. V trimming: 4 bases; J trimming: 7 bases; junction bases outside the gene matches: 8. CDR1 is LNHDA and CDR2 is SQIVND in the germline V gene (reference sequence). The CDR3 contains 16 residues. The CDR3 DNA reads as TGTGCCAGTAGTACGCTAGCGGGAGGGCCCCAGAATGAGCAGTTCTTC. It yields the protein CASSTLAGGPQNEQFF.

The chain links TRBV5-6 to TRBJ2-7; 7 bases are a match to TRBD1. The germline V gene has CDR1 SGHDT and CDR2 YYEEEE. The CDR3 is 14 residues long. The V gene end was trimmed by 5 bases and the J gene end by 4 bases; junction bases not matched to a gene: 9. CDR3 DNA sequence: TGTGCCAGCAGAGAAGCCGGGACAGTTTACGAGCAGTACTTC. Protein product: CASREAGTVYEQYF.